This TCR beta chain was found in a study of T cells in localized non-small cell lung cancer. Turning to this clone: Antigen specificity is unknown.

V lost 10 bases, J lost 2 bases, and 12 bases lay in between. The CDR3 is 13 amino acids. Germline CDR1 and CDR2: ENHRY and SYGVKD. Profiled with immunoSEQ multiplex PCR; TCRdb holds only in-frame clones, not every one. The sample gives more than 1,200 clones, around a third of which show up once; 15% is in the top ten. Study outcomes and limitations: Maximal T cell clonality occurred in uninvolved adjacent lung, with tumor ranking below it. Median detection of top 100 tumor clones in adjacent lung was around 60 clones.

Adjacent lung, free of atypia, was sampled at least 2 cm from the tumor margin. The rearrangement links TRBV10-3 to TRBJ2-1; possibly TRBD2 for D (6 bases). The receptor's source is a woman aged 40-70 years with stage I lung adenocarcinoma. This specimen consisted of normal lung tissue next to the tumor, obtained before any cancer treatment. The CDR3 protein is CATAGSPYNEQFF. The CDR3 DNA follows: TGTGCCACCGCCGGGAGTCCCTACAATGAGCAGTTCTTC.